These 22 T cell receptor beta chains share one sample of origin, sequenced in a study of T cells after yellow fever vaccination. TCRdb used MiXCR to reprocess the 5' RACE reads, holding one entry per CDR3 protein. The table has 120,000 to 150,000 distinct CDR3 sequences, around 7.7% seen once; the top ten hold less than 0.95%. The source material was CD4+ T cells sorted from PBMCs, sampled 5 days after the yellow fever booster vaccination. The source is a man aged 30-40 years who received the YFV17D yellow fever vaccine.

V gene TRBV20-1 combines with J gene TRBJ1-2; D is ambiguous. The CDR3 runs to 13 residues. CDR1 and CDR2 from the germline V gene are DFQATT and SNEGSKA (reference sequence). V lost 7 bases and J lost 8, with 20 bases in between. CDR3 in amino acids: CSGERQAREGYTF. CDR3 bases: TGCAGTGGGGAGAGGCAGGCTAGAGAGGGCTACACCTTC.

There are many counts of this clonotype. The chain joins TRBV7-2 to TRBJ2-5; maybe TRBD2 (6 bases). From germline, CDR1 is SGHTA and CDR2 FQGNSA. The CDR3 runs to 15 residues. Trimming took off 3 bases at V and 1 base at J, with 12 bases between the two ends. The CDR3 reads CASSFYTAGQETQYF. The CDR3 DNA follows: TGTGCCAGCAGCTTTTATACAGCGGGCCAAGAGACCCAGTACTTC.

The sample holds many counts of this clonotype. The CDR3: CAISGGQGAFETQYF. The CDR3, as DNA: TGTGCCATCAGTGGCGGACAGGGGGCCTTTGAGACCCAGTACTTC. This chain connects TRBV10-3 to TRBJ2-5; 11 bases match TRBD1. The junction had 6 bases not matched to a gene; V was cut back by 4 bases and J by 5 bases. Looked up from germline, CDR1 is ENHRY and CDR2 is SYGVKD. There are 15 residues in the CDR3.

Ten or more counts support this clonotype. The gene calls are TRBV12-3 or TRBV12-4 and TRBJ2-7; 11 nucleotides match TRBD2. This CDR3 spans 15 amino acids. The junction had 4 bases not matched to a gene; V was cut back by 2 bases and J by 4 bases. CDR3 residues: CASSLTTSGNYEQYF. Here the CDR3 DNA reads TGTGCCAGCAGTTTAACGACTAGCGGGAATTACGAGCAGTACTTC.

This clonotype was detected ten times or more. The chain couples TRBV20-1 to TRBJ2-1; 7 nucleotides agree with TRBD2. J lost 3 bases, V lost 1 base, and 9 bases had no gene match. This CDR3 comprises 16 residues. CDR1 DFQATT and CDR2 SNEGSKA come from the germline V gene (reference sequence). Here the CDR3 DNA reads TGCAGTGCTAGAGGGGGTGGGGCGGGAGTCTACAATGAGCAGTTCTTC. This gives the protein CSARGGGAGVYNEQFF.

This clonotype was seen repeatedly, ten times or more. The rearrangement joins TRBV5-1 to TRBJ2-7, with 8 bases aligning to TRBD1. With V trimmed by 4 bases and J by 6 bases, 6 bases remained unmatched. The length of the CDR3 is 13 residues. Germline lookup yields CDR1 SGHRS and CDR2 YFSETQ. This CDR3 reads CASSDPGGVEQYF. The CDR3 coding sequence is TGCGCCAGCAGCGACCCAGGGGGCGTCGAGCAGTACTTC.

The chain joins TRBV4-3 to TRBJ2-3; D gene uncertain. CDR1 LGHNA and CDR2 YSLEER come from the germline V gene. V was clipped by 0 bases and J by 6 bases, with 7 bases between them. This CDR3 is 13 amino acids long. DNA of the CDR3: TGCGCCAGCAGCCAAGATCGCCAGGATACGCAGTATTTT. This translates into CASSQDRQDTQYF.

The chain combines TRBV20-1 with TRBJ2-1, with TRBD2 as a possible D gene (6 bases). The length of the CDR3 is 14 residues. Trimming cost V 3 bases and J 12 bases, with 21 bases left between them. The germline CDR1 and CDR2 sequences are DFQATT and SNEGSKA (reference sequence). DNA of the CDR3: TGCAGTGCTAGTGGGTCGGCGGGATCCCGCGGGCAGTTCTTC. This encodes CSASGSAGSRGQFF.

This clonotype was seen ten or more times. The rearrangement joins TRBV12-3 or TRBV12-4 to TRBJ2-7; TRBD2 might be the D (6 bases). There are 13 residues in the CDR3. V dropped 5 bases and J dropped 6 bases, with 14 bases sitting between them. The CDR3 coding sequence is TGTGCCAGCAGTGCGGGATCTGACCCCGAGCAGTACTTC. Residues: CASSAGSDPEQYF.

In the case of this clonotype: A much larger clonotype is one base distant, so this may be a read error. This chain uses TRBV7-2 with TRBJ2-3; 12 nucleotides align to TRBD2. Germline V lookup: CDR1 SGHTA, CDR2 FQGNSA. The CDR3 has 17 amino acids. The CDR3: CAISVSLAGGPSDTQYF. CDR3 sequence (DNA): TGTGCCATCAGCGTCTCGCTAGCGGGAGGGCCCTCAGATACGCAGTATTTT.

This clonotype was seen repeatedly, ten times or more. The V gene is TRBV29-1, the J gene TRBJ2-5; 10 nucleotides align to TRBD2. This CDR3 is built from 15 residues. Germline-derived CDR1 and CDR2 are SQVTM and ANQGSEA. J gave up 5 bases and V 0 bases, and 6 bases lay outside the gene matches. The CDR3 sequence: CSVEESAGGRETQYF. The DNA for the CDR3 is TGCAGCGTTGAAGAGTCAGCGGGAGGGAGGGAGACCCAGTACTTC.

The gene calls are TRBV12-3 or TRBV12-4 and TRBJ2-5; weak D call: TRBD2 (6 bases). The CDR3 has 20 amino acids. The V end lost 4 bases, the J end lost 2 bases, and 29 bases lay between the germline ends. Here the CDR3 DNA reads TGTGCCAGCAGTTGGAATCCTACTTTGCGGGGCCCGGGATGGCAAGAGACCCAGTACTTC. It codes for CASSWNPTLRGPGWQETQYF.

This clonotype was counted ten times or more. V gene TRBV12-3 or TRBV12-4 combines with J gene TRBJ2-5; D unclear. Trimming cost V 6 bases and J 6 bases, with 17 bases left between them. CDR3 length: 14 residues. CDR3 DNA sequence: TGTGCCAGCAGCTCCCCAGGTATTCGGCAGACCCAGTACTTC. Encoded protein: CASSSPGIRQTQYF.

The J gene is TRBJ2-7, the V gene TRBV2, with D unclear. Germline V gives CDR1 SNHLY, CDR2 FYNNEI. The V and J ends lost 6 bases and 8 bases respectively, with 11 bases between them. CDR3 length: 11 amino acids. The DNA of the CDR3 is TGTGCCAGCAGCGAATCAATCCAGCAGTACTTC. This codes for CASSESIQQYF.

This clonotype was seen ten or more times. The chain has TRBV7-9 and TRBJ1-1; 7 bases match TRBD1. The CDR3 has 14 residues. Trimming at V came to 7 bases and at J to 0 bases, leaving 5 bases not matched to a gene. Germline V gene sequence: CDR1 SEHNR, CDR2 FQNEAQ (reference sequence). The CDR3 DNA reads TGTGCCAGCACCGCACAGGGGATGAACACTGAAGCTTTCTTT. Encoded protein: CASTAQGMNTEAFF.

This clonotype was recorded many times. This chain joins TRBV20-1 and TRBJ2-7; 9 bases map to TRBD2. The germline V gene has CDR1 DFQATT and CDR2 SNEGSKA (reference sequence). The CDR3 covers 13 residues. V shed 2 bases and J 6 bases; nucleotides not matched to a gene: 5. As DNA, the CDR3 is TGCAGTGCTAGAAGCCCACTAGCGGGCGAGCAGTACTTC. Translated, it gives CSARSPLAGEQYF.

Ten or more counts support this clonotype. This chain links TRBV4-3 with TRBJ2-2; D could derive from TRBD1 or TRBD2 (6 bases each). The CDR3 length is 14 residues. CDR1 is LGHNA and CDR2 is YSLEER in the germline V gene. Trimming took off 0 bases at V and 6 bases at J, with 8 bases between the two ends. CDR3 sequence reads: CASSQDRGAGELFF. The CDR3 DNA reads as TGCGCCAGCAGCCAAGATAGGGGGGCCGGGGAGCTGTTTTTT.

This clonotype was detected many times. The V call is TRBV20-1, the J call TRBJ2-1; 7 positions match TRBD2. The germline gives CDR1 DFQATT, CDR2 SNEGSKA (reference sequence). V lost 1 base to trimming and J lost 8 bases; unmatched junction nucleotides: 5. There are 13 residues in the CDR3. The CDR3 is CSARVGGSDEQFF. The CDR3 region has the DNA TGCAGTGCTAGAGTTGGCGGGAGCGATGAGCAGTTCTTC.

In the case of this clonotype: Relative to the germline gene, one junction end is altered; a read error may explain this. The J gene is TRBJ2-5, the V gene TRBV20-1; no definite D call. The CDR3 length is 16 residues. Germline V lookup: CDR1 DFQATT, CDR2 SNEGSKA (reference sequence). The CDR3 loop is CCALPDLTPVEETQYF. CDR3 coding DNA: TGCTGTGCGCTACCGGATTTGACCCCGGTTGAGGAGACCCAGTACTTC.

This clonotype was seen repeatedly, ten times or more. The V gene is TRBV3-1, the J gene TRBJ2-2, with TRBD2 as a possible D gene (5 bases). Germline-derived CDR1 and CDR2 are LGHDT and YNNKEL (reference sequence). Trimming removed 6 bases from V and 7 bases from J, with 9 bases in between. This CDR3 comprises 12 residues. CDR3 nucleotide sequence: TGTGCCAGCAGTCCGGGGAGCGGGGAGCTGTTTTTT. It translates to CASSPGSGELFF.

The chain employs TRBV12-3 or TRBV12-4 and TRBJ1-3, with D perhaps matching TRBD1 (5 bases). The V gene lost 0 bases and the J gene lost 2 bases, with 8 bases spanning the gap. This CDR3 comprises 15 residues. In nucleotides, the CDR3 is TGTGCCAGCAGTTTAGCTGGGGGAGCTGGAAACACCATATATTTT. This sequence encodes CASSLAGGAGNTIYF.

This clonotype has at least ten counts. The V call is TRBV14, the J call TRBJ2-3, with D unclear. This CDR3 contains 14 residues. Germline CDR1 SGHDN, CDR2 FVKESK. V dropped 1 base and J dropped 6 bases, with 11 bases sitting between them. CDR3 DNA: TGTGCCAGCAGCCAAGCCCCATGGGCGGATACGCAGTATTTT. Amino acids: CASSQAPWADTQYF.